The text below deals with one T cell receptor (beta chain). The germline gives CDR1 SGHRS, CDR2 YFSETQ. The CDR3 loop spans 15 amino acids. The germline V and J ends were trimmed by 0 bases and 2 bases, with 9 bases remaining between them. This record belongs to a study of PD-L1 blockade in urothelial cancer. Across the whole study: When patients started atezolizumab around 2014, it was given at 1,200 mg intravenously every 3 weeks.

This table comes from immunoSEQ multiplex PCR, and its TCRdb copy is limited to in-frame clones, with some not included. The profile shows around 70,000 clones, 80% to 90% of them singletons. This TCR was sampled from a man aged 65 to 85 with urothelial cancer. Here the sequenced sample was PBMCs, taken around atezolizumab (anti-PD-L1) treatment. The chain has TRBV5-1 and TRBJ1-3; tentative D call: TRBD1 (6 bases). CDR3 residues: CASSLAGATGNTIYF. The CDR3 DNA is TGCGCCAGCAGCTTGGCAGGGGCGACTGGAAACACCATATATTTT.